This entry concerns a single T cell receptor beta chain. What antigen it recognizes has not been identified. No quality values exist for individual bases; no much larger clone is one base distant. TCRbeta CDR3 regions were amplified from genomic DNA using the immunoSEQ Assay, a bias-controlled multiplex PCR. On the authors' methods: The number of nucleated cells in each sample was estimated from the amplification of reference gene primers within the assay. To quantify the absolute abundance of each unique TCRbeta CDR3 rearrangement, sequence reads were collapsed and filtered. Productive Simpson clonality was computed per sample as the square root of Simpson's diversity index over productive rearrangements. TCRdb's version of the immuneACCESS table is confined to in-frame rearrangements and falls short of the full clone set. An unresolved V gene accounts for under half of the shortfall where checked; the remainder is of unknown origin. That table gives V, J and clone size, and the DNA gave D and trimming. The sample table contains 300,000 to 500,000 clones; only one count was recorded for over 75% of them. In total, the top ten clones hold 0.95% to 1% of the sample.

In the prospective study, participants were about 18 to 89 years old, resided in about two dozen geographic areas of the United States, and were enrolled through a virtual design. To assign participants to cohorts, the prospective study relied on clinical history that participants themselves reported in a screening survey and a study questionnaire. Each participant in the prospective study had whole blood, serum and a nasopharyngeal or oropharyngeal swab collected by mobile phlebotomists. Additional blood draws and questionnaires over an approximately two-month period could optionally be provided by prospective study participants. Blood samples from the prospective study were shipped frozen or at room temperature prior to DNA extraction. This record comes from a study of blood T cell repertoires in COVID-19 (TCRdb year 2020). Some background on the complete study: Samples covering the acute and convalescent phases of COVID-19 were provided by collaborators in the United States, Italy and Spain. The material from the prospective study consisted of cDNA or gDNA derived from T cells, B-cell-depleted T cells, or PBMCs. The samples were drawn from two sources: the first 160 participants of the ongoing ImmuneRACE study, and 950 to 1,500 subjects contributed by 6 global collaborators. Deeply sampled blood TCRbeta repertoires from subjects exposed to, actively infected with, or recovered from COVID-19 were included in the dataset. Sample metadata almost always included a de-identified subject ID, COVID-19 status, age in years and sex. Where HLA class I and class II types were available, the types were taken from metadata supplied by the sample provider, not from assay-based typing. The repertoires were released in a freely available public database meant as a resource for research on the immune response to SARS-CoV-2. Results the study describes overall, beyond this receptor: Clinical and demographic metadata were provided uncurated, with the amount varying by source and participant.

Per the germline V gene (reference sequence), SGHNT is the CDR1 and YYREEE is the CDR2. V ends up 4 bases short and J 4 bases short, with an unmatched junction base count of 10. The CDR3 runs 16 amino acids, cysteine and phenylalanine included. The DNA shown is the 48-base CDR3, in frame from base 1. Source material: PBMCs or T cells enriched from blood (not recorded which). This clonotype originated in a woman younger than 45 with acute COVID-19. The sequence is built from TRBV5-4 and TRBJ2-3, with 9 bases aligning to TRBD1. For the CDR3, the sequence is CASSTGPGQGPDTQYF. The DNA sequence is TGTGCCAGCAGCACCGGACCGGGACAGGGCCCAGATACGCAGTATTTT.